This T cell receptor (beta chain) originates from a study of shared clonotypes between healthy human individuals. Whole-study context: The people who gave samples were two women and a few men aged 18 to 49.

About this clone itself: The antigen remains undetermined. One end of the junction varies from germline; a read error may be responsible.

Each subset's genomic DNA was shared equally among a number of immunoSEQ plates. The data were produced by immunoSEQ multiplex PCR, yet TCRdb's version contains in-frame clones alone and is incomplete. The sample yields 600,000 or so clones, roughly 95% seen once. In the naive CD8 group, cells lacked CD45RO and were positively selected for CCR7, so terminally differentiated effector memory CD45RA+ cells were left out. The CDR3 consists of 17 residues. The V gene's germline CDR1 is SGHTA and CDR2 FQGNSA. Study-level points and caveats: Non-shared clonotypes were found to have lower generation probabilities than the clonotypes that were shared by all four of the sorted-subset donors.

This receptor was taken from a woman aged 25 to 39 in good health. The J gene is TRBJ2-5, the V gene TRBV7-2, with a possible D match to TRBD2 (6 bases). Sequencing input: naive CD8+ T cells sorted from blood. The CDR3 region is CANSLRTLANPRETQYF. The DNA of the CDR3 is TGTGCCAACAGCTTACGGACCCTAGCGAATCCTCGAGAGACCCAGTACTTC.